The 2 T cell receptor beta chains in this list originate from one sample, sequenced in a study of T cell changes during pregnancy in multiple sclerosis. The method was immunoSEQ multiplex PCR; TCRdb's version includes in-frame clones alone and lacks a portion of them. The sample contains tens of thousands of clones, roughly 89% of which appear only once. Sample: CD8+ T cells from peripheral blood mononuclear cells, taken in the first trimester of pregnancy. The receptors here all came from a female donor with multiple sclerosis, enrolled in a pregnancy study.

The V and J genes are TRBV6-4 and TRBJ2-3, with D possibly being TRBD1 (6 bases). Germline V gene lookup returns CDR1 MRHNA and CDR2 SNTAGT. This CDR3 is built from 14 residues. Trimming shortened V by 3 bases and J by 3 bases, and 10 bases separated the two germline ends. In DNA form, the CDR3 reads TGTGCCAGCAGTGAGGCTGGGACAACAGATACGCAGTATTTT. Amino acids: CASSEAGTTDTQYF.

This clone was counted only a few times. The CDR3 spells CASRRTGINQPQHF. The CDR3 DNA is TGTGCCAGCCGGAGGACAGGGATTAATCAGCCCCAGCATTTT. The V gene is TRBV2, the J gene TRBJ1-5, with 8 bases lining up with TRBD1. Germline V gene lookup returns CDR1 SNHLY and CDR2 FYNNEI. J was trimmed by 4 bases and V by 8 bases; bases with no gene match: 7. This CDR3 spans 14 amino acids.